One sample yielded the 25 T cell receptor beta chains listed below, sequenced in a study of cytomegalovirus exposure and HLA in healthy donors. Vbeta (60) and Jbeta (13) primers were used in the PCR. Here immunoSEQ multiplex PCR was the method, and the copy in TCRdb shows in-frame clones only, minus some. In total, the table holds 70,000 or so clones. Sequenced input: PBMCs. The receptors were gathered from a female donor in good health and CMV-seropositive.

The chain joins TRBV19 to TRBJ1-4; unclear D gene. V was cut by 4 bases and J by 2 bases, with 8 bases left in between. CDR1 is LNHDA, CDR2 SQIVND, per germline (reference sequence). The CDR3 extends over 14 amino acids. The CDR3 nucleotides are TGTGCCAGTAGTACCGGTGCGACTAATGAAAAACTGTTTTTT. Protein sequence: CASSTGATNEKLFF.

The CDR3, as DNA: TGCGCCAGCAGCTTGGAGGGACAGGGCCTCCGCTATGGCTACACCTTC. It encodes CASSLEGQGLRYGYTF. The chain is built from TRBV5-1 and TRBJ1-2; 9 bases align to TRBD1. The CDR3 is made up of 16 amino acids. Germline lookup yields CDR1 SGHRS and CDR2 YFSETQ. The J segment lost 4 bases and the V segment lost 0 bases, leaving 7 bases of the junction unmatched.

This sequence joins TRBV6-1 and TRBJ1-1, with D unclear. The CDR3 loop spans 13 amino acids. V lost 2 bases and J 0 bases, leaving 4 bases between the germline ends. Germline V gene data show CDR1 as MNHNS and CDR2 as SASEGT. CDR3 in DNA: TGTGCCAGCAGTGAACTTATGAACACTGAAGCTTTCTTT. Translation: CASSELMNTEAFF.

The genes are TRBV6-5 and TRBJ1-5; 8 positions agree with TRBD1. V gave up 7 bases and J gave up 5 bases; unmatched junction bases: 10. Germline V lookup: CDR1 MNHEY, CDR2 SVGAGI. The CDR3 consists of 15 residues. CDR3 in DNA: TGTGCCAGCAAACCGGACAGGGCTGGCGATCAGCCCCAGCATTTT. Translation: CASKPDRAGDQPQHF.

V gene TRBV4-3 combines with J gene TRBJ2-3, with TRBD2 matching over 10 bases. Germline V CDR1 and CDR2: LGHNA, YSLEER. With 0 bases clipped from V and 0 bases from J, the junction kept 9 bases outside the gene matches. The CDR3 contains 19 residues. In nucleotides, the CDR3 is TGCGCCAGCAGCCAAGATTCAGCGACTAGCGGGTCGAGCACAGATACGCAGTATTTT. Its protein product is CASSQDSATSGSSTDTQYF.

This chain links TRBV4-3 with TRBJ2-5, with 11 positions matching TRBD2. Per the germline V gene, CDR1 is LGHNA and CDR2 is YSLEER. The CDR3 extends over 15 amino acids. Trimming took 5 bases from V and 5 from J; bases not matched to a gene: 7. Here the CDR3 DNA reads TGCGCCAGCAGCAATAGCGGGAGGGGGTGGGAGACCCAGTACTTC. Amino acid sequence: CASSNSGRGWETQYF.

This chain joins TRBV27 and TRBJ2-1, with TRBD1 matching over 9 bases. Germline lookup yields CDR1 MNHEY and CDR2 SMNVEV (reference sequence). V lost 4 bases, J lost 7 bases, and 8 bases stayed unmatched. This CDR3 region has 15 residues. CDR3 coding DNA: TGTGCCAGCAGTTCCCTCAGACAGGGGGGGAATGAGCAGTTCTTC. As protein: CASSSLRQGGNEQFF.

The chain recombines TRBV30 with TRBJ1-2; D gene unclear. This CDR3 spans 9 amino acids. V lost 4 bases and J 7 bases, leaving 4 bases between the germline ends. Germline lookup yields CDR1 GTSNPN and CDR2 SVGIG (reference sequence). The CDR3 coding sequence is TGTGCCTGGACGTCTGGCTACACCTTC. Encoded protein: CAWTSGYTF.

The V and J genes are TRBV6-6 and TRBJ2-7; 7 positions match TRBD2. Germline-derived CDR1 and CDR2 are MNHNY and SVGAGI (reference sequence). The CDR3 contains 14 residues. Trimming removed 7 bases from V and 2 bases from J; junction bases left unmatched: 8. CDR3 residues: CASTDGGVTYEQYF. The DNA of the CDR3 is TGTGCCAGCACCGATGGGGGGGTTACCTACGAGCAGTACTTC.

V gene TRBV18 combines with J gene TRBJ2-7; D is possibly TRBD2 (6 bases). The V and J ends lost 1 base and 2 bases respectively, with 12 bases between them. This CDR3 is 15 amino acids long. Germline assignment: CDR1 KGHSH and CDR2 LQKENI. CDR3 sequence reads: CASSPQYERAYEQYF. The CDR3 DNA is TGTGCCAGCTCACCACAGTACGAGCGGGCCTACGAGCAGTACTTC.

This chain links TRBV28 with TRBJ1-2; possible D gene TRBD1, 5 bases. Germline CDR1 MDHEN, CDR2 SYDVKM. The CDR3 is made up of 14 amino acids. With 5 bases removed from V and 4 bases from J, the gap between germline ends came to 14 bases. The CDR3 region has the DNA TGTGCCAGCAGTCCTTCAACAGGCCGCTATGGCTACACCTTC. As protein: CASSPSTGRYGYTF.

This chain connects TRBV20-1 to TRBJ2-5; D uncertain. There are 11 residues in the CDR3. The V end lost 5 bases, the J end lost 3 bases, and 7 bases lay between the germline ends. Germline CDR1 reads DFQATT; CDR2 reads SNEGSKA (reference sequence). DNA of the CDR3: TGCAGTGCTGTACCAGAAGAGACCCAGTACTTC. It translates to CSAVPEETQYF.

V and J are TRBV5-4 and TRBJ1-1, with D uncertain. This CDR3 contains 14 residues. Trimming removed 0 bases from V and 4 bases from J, with 10 bases in between. Germline V gene lookup returns CDR1 SGHNT and CDR2 YYREEE (reference sequence). DNA of the CDR3: TGTGCCAGCAGCTTGGTCTCGCCAGGCACTGAAGCTTTCTTT. It is translated as CASSLVSPGTEAFF.

The chain employs TRBV10-3 and TRBJ2-2, with unresolved D. The CDR3 extends over 15 amino acids. V lost 3 bases, J lost 0 bases, and 8 bases lay in between. In germline, CDR1 is ENHRY, CDR2 SYGVKD. CDR3 sequence (DNA): TGTGCCATCAGTGACCCGCCGGCGAACACCGGGGAGCTGTTTTTT. This sequence encodes CAISDPPANTGELFF.

The chain uses TRBV4-1 and TRBJ1-2; D might be TRBD1 (6 bases). This CDR3 has 17 residues. Trimming shortened V by 4 bases and J by 3 bases, and 21 bases separated the two germline ends. The germline V gene encodes CDR1 MGHRA and CDR2 YSYEKL. CDR3 sequence reads: CASSPLGQSPTDYGYTF. Here the CDR3 DNA reads TGCGCCAGCAGCCCCTTAGGACAGTCCCCTACCGACTATGGCTACACCTTC.

The genes are TRBV18 and TRBJ1-2, with unresolved D. Germline CDR1 and CDR2: KGHSH and LQKENI. This CDR3 spans 14 amino acids. Trimming removed 2 bases from V and 2 bases from J, with 9 bases in between. CDR3 bases: TGTGCCAGCTCACCAACAAAGATAAACTATGGCTACACCTTC. Protein: CASSPTKINYGYTF.

The gene calls are TRBV5-1 and TRBJ2-7, with TRBD1 matching over 9 bases. Germline V CDR1 and CDR2: SGHRS, YFSETQ. V shed 1 base, J shed 9 bases, and the junction held 17 bases outside the gene matches. This CDR3 is 17 amino acids long. Here the CDR3 DNA reads TGCGCCAGCAGCTTGAGCGGGACAGGGTTTTCCCTGGAGGGGCAGTACTTC. It is translated as CASSLSGTGFSLEGQYF.

The V gene is TRBV18, the J gene TRBJ1-1, with 8 positions matching TRBD1. The V gene end was trimmed by 7 bases and the J gene end by 1 base; junction bases not matched to a gene: 5. This CDR3 region has 14 residues. CDR1 KGHSH and CDR2 LQKENI come from the germline V gene. The CDR3 spells CASLTGTGNTEAFF. Written as DNA, the CDR3 is TGTGCCAGCTTAACCGGGACAGGGAACACTGAAGCTTTCTTT.

The CDR3 spells CSVAPGTSSYEQYF. As DNA, the CDR3 is TGCAGCGTTGCCCCCGGGACATCGTCCTACGAGCAGTACTTC. This sequence joins TRBV29-1 and TRBJ2-7, with a tentative D call TRBD1 (6 bases). Between the trimmed V and J ends, which lost 4 bases and 1 base, there was a span of 14 bases. Germline values: CDR1 SQVTM, CDR2 ANQGSEA. The CDR3 has 14 amino acids.

The V gene is TRBV5-1, the J gene TRBJ2-1, with 7 bases lining up with TRBD2. This CDR3 region has 17 residues. CDR1 and CDR2 (germline): SGHRS, YFSETQ. Losses at the gene ends were 0 bases for V and 0 bases for J; bases not matched to a gene: 6. CDR3 sequence (DNA): TGCGCCAGCAGCTTGGCCGGCGGGGGTAGCTCCTACAATGAGCAGTTCTTC. Protein sequence: CASSLAGGGSSYNEQFF.

The chain is built from TRBV29-1 and TRBJ2-1; D is unresolved. The V end lost 7 bases, the J end lost 0 bases, and 10 bases lay between the germline ends. This CDR3 has 13 amino acids. Per germline, CDR1 SQVTM and CDR2 ANQGSEA. CDR3 protein: CSELESSYNEQFF. The CDR3 region has the DNA TGCAGCGAGTTAGAGAGCTCCTACAATGAGCAGTTCTTC.

The chain is built from TRBV9 and TRBJ2-6; TRBD1 matches at 10 bases. Germline V lookup: CDR1 SGDLS, CDR2 YYNGEE. The CDR3 runs to 17 residues. Losses at the gene ends were 8 bases for V and 1 base for J; bases not matched to a gene: 9. The CDR3 here is CASYGGDRGSGANVLTF. DNA of the CDR3: TGTGCCAGTTACGGAGGGGACAGGGGATCTGGGGCCAACGTCCTGACTTTC. The entire variable domain, with the rest obtained from reference TRBV9 and TRBJ2-6, is as follows: DSGVTQTPKHLITATGQRVTLRCSPRSGDLSVYWYQQSLDQGLQFLIQYYNGEERAKGNILERFSAQQFPDLHSELNLSSLELGDSALYFCASYGGDRGSGANVLTFGAGSRLTVL.

The chain combines TRBV29-1 with TRBJ2-3; D gene unclear. This CDR3 has 15 residues. Deletions cut 2 bases from V and 0 bases from J, with 12 bases between. Germline V gene data show CDR1 as SQVTM and CDR2 as ANQGSEA. The CDR3 spells CSVEPLLTSTDTQYF. CDR3 sequence (DNA): TGCAGCGTTGAACCGCTTCTCACTAGCACAGATACGCAGTATTTT.

This chain links TRBV5-4 with TRBJ2-7; 7 nucleotides line up with TRBD2. The V and J ends lost 4 bases and 0 bases, in that order; junction bases with no gene match: 7. The CDR3 length is 15 residues. The germline gives CDR1 SGHNT, CDR2 YYREEE (reference sequence). CDR3 sequence: CASSLGGDFSYEQYF. The CDR3 DNA sequence: TGTGCCAGCAGCCTGGGGGGGGACTTCTCCTACGAGCAGTACTTC. The full variable domain, completed using reference TRBV5-4 and TRBJ2-7, is ETGVTQSPTHLIKTRGQQVTLRCSSQSGHNTVSWYQQALGQGPQFIFQYYREEENGRGNFPPRFSGLQFPNYSSELNVNALELDDSALYLCASSLGGDFSYEQYFGPGTRLTVT.

The CDR3 region has the DNA TGTGCCAGCAGCTTAGCACCCTTGGCTCAATACGAGCAGTACTTC. Encoded protein: CASSLAPLAQYEQYF. This rearrangement joins TRBV7-2 to TRBJ2-7; D is unresolved. The CDR3 loop spans 15 amino acids. Germline V gene lookup returns CDR1 SGHTA and CDR2 FQGNSA. Trimming removed 0 bases at V and 4 bases at J, with 13 bases between.